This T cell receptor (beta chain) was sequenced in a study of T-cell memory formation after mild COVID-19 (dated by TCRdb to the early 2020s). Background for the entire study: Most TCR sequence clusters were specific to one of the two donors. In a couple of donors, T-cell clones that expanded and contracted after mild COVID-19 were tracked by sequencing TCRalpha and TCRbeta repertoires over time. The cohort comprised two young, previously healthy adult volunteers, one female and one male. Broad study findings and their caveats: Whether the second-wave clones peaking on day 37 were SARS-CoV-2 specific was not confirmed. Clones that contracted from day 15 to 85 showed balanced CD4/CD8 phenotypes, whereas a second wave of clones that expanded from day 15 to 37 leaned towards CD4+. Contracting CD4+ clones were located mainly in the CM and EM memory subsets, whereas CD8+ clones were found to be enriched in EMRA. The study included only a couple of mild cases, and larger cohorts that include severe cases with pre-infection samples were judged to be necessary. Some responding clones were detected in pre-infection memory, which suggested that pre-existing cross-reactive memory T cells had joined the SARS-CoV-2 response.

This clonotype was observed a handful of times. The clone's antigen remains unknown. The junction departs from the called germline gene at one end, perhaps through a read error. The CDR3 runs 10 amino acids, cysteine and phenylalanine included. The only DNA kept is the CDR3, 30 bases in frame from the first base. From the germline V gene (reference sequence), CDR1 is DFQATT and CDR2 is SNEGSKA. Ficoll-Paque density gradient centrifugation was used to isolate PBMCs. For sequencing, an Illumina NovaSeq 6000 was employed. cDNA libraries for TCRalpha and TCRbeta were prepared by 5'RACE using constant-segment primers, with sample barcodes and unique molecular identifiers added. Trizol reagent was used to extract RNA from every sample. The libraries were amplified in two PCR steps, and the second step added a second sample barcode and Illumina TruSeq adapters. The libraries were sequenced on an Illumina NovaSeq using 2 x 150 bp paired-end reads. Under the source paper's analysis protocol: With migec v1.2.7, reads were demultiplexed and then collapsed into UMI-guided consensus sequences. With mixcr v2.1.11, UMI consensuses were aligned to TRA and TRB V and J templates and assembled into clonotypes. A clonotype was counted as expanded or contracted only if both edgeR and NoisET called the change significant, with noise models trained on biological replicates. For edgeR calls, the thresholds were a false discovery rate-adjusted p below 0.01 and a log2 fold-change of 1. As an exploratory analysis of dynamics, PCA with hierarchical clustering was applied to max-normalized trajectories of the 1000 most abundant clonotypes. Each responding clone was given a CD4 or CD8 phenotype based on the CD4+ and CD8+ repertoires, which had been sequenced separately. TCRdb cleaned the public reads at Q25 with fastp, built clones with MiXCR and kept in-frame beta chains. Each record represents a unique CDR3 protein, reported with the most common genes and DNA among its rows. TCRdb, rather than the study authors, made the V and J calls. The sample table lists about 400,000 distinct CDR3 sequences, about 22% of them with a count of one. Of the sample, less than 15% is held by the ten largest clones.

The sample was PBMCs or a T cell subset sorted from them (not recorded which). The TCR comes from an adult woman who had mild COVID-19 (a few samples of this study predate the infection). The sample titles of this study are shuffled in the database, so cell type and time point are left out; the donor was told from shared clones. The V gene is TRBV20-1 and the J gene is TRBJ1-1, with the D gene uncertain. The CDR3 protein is CSARDRGVVF. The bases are TGCAGTGCTAGAGATCGCGGGGTTGTCTTT.